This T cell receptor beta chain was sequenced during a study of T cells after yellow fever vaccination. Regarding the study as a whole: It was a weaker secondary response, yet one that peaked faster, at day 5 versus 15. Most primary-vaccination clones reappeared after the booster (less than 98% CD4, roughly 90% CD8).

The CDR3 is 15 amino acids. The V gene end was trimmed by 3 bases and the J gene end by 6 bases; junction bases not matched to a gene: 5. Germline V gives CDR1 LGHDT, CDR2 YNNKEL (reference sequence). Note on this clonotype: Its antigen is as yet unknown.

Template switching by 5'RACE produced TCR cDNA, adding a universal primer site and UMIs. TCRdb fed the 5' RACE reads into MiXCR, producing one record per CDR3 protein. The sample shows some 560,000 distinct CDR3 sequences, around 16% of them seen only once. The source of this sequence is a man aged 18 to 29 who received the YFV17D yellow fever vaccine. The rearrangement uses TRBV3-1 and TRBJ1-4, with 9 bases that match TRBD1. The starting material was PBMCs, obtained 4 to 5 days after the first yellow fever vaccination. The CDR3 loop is CASSQRQGGYEKLFF. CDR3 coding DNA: TGTGCCAGCAGCCAGCGACAGGGGGGGTATGAAAAACTGTTTTTT. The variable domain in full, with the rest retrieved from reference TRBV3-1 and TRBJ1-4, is DTAVSQTPKYLVTQMGNDKSIKCEQNLGHDTMYWYKQDSKKFLKIMFSYNNKELIINETVPNRFSPKSPDKAHLNLHINSLELGDSAVYFCASSQRQGGYEKLFFGSGTQLSVL.